The clone carrying this T cell receptor beta chain occurred a few times. The data belong to a study of blood T cells in healthy people across ages. Sample-barcoded 5' priming and a J-beta primer mix drove a second PCR of roughly 7 to 11 cycles. TCRdb analysed the 5' RACE reads with MiXCR anew, one entry per CDR3 protein. The sample yields about 970,000 distinct CDR3 sequences, roughly half seen once. The donors, aged about 6 to 95, were healthy Caucasians from Russia. Germline values: CDR1 SNHLY, CDR2 FYNNEI. This CDR3 region has 13 residues. The junction had 3 bases not matched to a gene; V was cut back by 6 bases and J by 5 bases.

The chain links TRBV2 to TRBJ1-1; 10 bases align to TRBD1. The source of this sequence is a woman aged 55 to 70 in good health. The sequencing input was blood. The CDR3 coding sequence is TGTGCCAGCAGAGGACAGGGGGGGACTGAAGCTTTCTTT. Encoded protein: CASRGQGGTEAFF.